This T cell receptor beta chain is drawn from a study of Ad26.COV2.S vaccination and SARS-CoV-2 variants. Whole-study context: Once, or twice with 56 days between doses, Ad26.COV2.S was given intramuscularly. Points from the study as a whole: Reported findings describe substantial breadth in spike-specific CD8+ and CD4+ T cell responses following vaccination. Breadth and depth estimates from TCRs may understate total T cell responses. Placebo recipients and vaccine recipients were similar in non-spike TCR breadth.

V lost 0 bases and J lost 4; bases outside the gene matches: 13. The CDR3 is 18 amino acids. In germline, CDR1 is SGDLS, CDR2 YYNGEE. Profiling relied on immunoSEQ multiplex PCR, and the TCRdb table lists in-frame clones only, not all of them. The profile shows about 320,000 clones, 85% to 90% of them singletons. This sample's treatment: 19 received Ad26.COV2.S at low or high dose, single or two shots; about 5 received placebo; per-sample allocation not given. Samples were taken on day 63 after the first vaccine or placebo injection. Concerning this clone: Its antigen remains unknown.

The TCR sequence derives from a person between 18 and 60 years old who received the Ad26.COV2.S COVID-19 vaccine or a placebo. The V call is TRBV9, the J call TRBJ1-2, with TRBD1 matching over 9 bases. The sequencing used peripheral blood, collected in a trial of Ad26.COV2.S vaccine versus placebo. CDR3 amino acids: CASSVDPGQGLTPYGYTF. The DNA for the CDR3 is TGTGCCAGCAGCGTAGACCCGGGACAGGGACTTACACCCTATGGCTACACCTTC. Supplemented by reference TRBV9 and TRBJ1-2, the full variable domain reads DSGVTQTPKHLITATGQRVTLRCSPRSGDLSVYWYQQSLDQGLQFLIQYYNGEERAKGNILERFSAQQFPDLHSELNLSSLELGDSALYFCASSVDPGQGLTPYGYTFGSGTRLTVV.